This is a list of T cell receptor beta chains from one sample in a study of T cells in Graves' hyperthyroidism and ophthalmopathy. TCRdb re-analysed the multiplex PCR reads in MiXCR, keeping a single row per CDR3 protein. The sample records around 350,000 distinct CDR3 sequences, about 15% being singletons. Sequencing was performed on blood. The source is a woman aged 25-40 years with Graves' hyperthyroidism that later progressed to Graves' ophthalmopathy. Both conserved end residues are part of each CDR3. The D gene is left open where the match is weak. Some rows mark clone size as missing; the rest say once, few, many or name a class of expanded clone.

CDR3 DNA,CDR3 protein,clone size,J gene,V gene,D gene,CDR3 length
TGTGCCAGCAGTTTCCCAGGCGGTTGGAATCAGCCCCAGCATTTT,CASSFPGGWNQPQHF,many,TRBJ1-5,TRBV28,NA,15
TGCAGCGTAACACTACAGGTTATGAACACTGAAGCTTTCTTT,CSVTLQVMNTEAFF,many,TRBJ1-1,TRBV29-1,NA,14
TGTGCCAGCAGTCGCAGGACAGGGAAGTGGGGTGAAGCTTTCTTT,CASSRRTGKWGEAFF,many,TRBJ1-1,TRBV12-3/TRBV12-4,TRBD1,15
TGTGCCAGCAGTAAAGGACTAGCGGGAGTAGGTACGCAGTATTTT,CASSKGLAGVGTQYF,many,TRBJ2-3,TRBV12-3/TRBV12-4,TRBD2,15
TGCAGTGCTATGGGACGCAGTAGCAATCAGCCCCAGCATTTT,CSAMGRSSNQPQHF,NA,TRBJ1-5,TRBV20-1,NA,14
TGTGCCAGCAGCCAGGCCGGGACTAGCTCCTACGAGCAGTACTTC,CASSQAGTSSYEQYF,NA,TRBJ2-7,TRBV4-2,TRBD2,15
TGCGCCAGCAGCCAAGATTTCGGGAATAACTATGGCTACACCTTC,CASSQDFGNNYGYTF,few,TRBJ1-2,TRBV4-1,NA,15
TGTGCCAGCAGCCCACCGACATTCGCTAATAGCTACACCTTC,CASSPPTFANSYTF,few,TRBJ1-2,TRBV7-9,NA,14
TGTGCCACCAGCACAGGGCTGGCTGGAAACACCATATATTTT,CATSTGLAGNTIYF,many,TRBJ1-3,TRBV10-3,NA,14
TGTGCCAGCAGTTTTGCACCCCCAAGTTTCTACGAGCAGTACTTC,CASSFAPPSFYEQYF,many,TRBJ2-7,TRBV27,NA,15
TGCGCCAGCAGCTTCTCTGCGGGGTCGGACACTGAAGCTTTCTTT,CASSFSAGSDTEAFF,many,TRBJ1-1,TRBV5-1,NA,15
TGTGCCAGCAGTTTCCCCAGGACGGACTACGAGCAGTACTTC,CASSFPRTDYEQYF,many,TRBJ2-7,TRBV28,NA,14
TGTGCCAGCAGTTTACGCTACGGGGAGCTGTTTTTT,CASSLRYGELFF,NA,TRBJ2-2,TRBV28,NA,12